Listed below are T cell receptor beta chains from one sample, sequenced in a study of blood T cell repertoires in COVID-19. The assay was immunoSEQ multiplex PCR, and TCRdb's table has in-frame clones only and misses some. The data contain around 300,000 clones, around nine tenths of them singletons. Sequenced material: PBMCs or T cells enriched from blood (not recorded which). The receptors here all came from a woman aged 60-75 years who had recovered from COVID-19. The CDR3 runs from the conserved cysteine through the conserved F or W. The order of the fields is D gene, CDR3 length, V gene, clone size, J gene, CDR3 protein, CDR3 DNA. The D gene is left open where the match is weak. The size entry is marked missing in some rows and otherwise reads once, few, many or a size class.

>-|15|TRBV2|once|TRBJ2-7
CASSDILALTYEQYF
TGTGCCAGCAGTGATATACTAGCTCTTACCTACGAGCAGTACTTC
>-|15|TRBV9|-|TRBJ1-3
CASSPQVGSGNTIYF
TGTGCCAGCAGCCCCCAGGTCGGCTCTGGAAACACCATATATTTT
>-|15|TRBV5-1|-|TRBJ1-4
CASSTDTGFGEKLFF
TGCGCCAGCAGCACCGACACAGGGTTCGGAGAAAAACTGTTTTTT
>TRBD1|14|TRBV7-9|-|TRBJ1-2
CASNPGGSDYGYTF
TGTGCCAGCAACCCAGGGGGATCGGACTATGGCTACACCTTC
>TRBD2|16|TRBV29-1|-|TRBJ2-1
CSVGTSGIGSYNEQFF
TGCAGCGTCGGGACTAGCGGGATCGGCTCCTACAATGAGCAGTTCTTC
>-|17|TRBV29-1|once|TRBJ2-4
CSVAPRRGPLAKNIQYF
TGCAGCGTTGCCCCACGGAGGGGGCCGTTAGCCAAAAACATTCAGTACTTC
>-|13|TRBV4-1|-|TRBJ2-7
CASSQDHAIALYF
TGCGCCAGCAGCCAAGATCATGCAATAGCTCTGTACTTC
>-|12|TRBV5-1|-|TRBJ1-6
CASSEGNSPLHF
TGCGCCAGCAGTGAGGGAAATTCACCCCTCCACTTT
>-|15|TRBV11-2|-|TRBJ2-7
CASSPGLGAQGEQYF
TGTGCCAGCAGCCCGGGGCTGGGGGCGCAAGGAGAGCAGTACTTC
>-|15|TRBV6-1|once|TRBJ1-5
CASSLTYQGNQPQHF
TGTGCCAGCAGTTTGACCTACCAGGGCAATCAGCCCCAGCATTTT